This T cell receptor (beta chain) was captured by sequencing in a study of CD8+ T cells in alopecia areata. V lost 0 bases to trimming and J lost 4 bases, with 7 bases between them. The CDR3 covers 14 residues. CDR1 is SGHTA, CDR2 FQGNSA, per germline. Study results and limitations: Uncertain still, given a single nonresponder, is whether baseline CD8+ expansion links to response.

Specified treatment: oral pan-JAK inhibitor, 5-10 mg twice daily. cDNA serving as the sequencing template came from extracted, reverse transcribed RNA. Assay: immunoSEQ multiplex PCR; the TCRdb copy retains only in-frame clones and omits some. The table records 250,000 to 300,000 clones, 55% to 70% of them present only once. On this clone: Antigen: not known.

The gene calls are TRBV7-2 and TRBJ2-1; D is undetermined. The sequences come from CD4+ T cells sorted from blood, collected at week 24, from a patient treated with tofacitinib. The clonotype comes from a human donor with alopecia areata. The DNA of the CDR3 is TGTGCCAGCAGCTTAGCGCTCCAGTACAATGAGCAGTTCTTC. It encodes CASSLALQYNEQFF.